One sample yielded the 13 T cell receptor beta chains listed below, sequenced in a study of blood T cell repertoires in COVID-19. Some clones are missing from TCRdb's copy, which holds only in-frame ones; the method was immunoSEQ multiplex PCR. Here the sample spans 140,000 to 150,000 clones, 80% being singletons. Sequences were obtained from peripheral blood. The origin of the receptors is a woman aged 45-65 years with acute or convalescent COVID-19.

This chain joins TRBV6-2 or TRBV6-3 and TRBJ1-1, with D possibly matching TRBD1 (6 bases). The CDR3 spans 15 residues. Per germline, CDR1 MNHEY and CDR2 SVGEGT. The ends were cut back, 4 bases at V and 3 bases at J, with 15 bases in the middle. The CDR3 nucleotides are TGTGCCAGCAGTTCACAGGGAAGGGGGTACACTGAAGCTTTCTTT. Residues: CASSSQGRGYTEAFF.

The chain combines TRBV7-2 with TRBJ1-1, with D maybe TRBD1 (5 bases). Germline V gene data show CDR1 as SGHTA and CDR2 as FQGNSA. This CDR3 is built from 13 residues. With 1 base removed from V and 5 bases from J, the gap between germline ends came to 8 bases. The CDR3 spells CASSLEGNTEAFF. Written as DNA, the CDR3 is TGTGCCAGCAGCTTAGAGGGGAATACTGAAGCTTTCTTT.

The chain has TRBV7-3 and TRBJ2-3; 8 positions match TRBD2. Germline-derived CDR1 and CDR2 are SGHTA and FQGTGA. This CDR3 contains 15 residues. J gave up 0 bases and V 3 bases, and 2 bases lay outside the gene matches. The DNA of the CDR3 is TGTGCCAGCAGCTTGGCGGGGGGAAGCACAGATACGCAGTATTTT. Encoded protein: CASSLAGGSTDTQYF.

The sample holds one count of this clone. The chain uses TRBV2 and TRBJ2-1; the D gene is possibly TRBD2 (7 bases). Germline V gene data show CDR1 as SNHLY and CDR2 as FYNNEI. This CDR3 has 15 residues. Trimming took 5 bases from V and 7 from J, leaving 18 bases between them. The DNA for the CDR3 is TGTGCCAGCAGTATCCCCCTGGGGGGGGCAAATGAGCAGTTCTTC. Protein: CASSIPLGGANEQFF.

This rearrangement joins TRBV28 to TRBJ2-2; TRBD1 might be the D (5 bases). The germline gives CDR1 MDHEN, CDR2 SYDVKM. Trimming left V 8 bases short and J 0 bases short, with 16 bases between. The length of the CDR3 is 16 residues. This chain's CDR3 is CASGEPRATNTGELFF. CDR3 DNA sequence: TGTGCCAGCGGGGAACCCAGGGCCACGAACACCGGGGAGCTGTTTTTT.

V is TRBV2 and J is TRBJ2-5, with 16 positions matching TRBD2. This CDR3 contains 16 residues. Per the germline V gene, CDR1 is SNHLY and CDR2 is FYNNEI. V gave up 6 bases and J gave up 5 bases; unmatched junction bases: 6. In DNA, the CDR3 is TGTGCCAGCAGGAAGGGGACTAGCGGGGGGGCGGAGACCCAGTACTTC. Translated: CASRKGTSGGAETQYF.

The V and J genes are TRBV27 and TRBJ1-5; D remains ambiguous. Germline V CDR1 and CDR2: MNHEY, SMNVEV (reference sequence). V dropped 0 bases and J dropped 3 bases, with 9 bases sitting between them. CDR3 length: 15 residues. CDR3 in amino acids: CASSLSAAANQPQHF. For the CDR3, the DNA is TGTGCCAGCAGTTTATCGGCGGCCGCCAATCAGCCCCAGCATTTT.

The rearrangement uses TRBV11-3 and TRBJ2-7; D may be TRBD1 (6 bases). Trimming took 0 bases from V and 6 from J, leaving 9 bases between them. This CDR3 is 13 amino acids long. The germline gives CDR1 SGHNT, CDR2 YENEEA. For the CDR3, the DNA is TGTGCCAGCAGCTTAGAGGGGGCCACCGAGCAGTACTTC. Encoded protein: CASSLEGATEQYF.

The CDR3 DNA reads TGTGCCAGCAGCTTGCTCTCCGGACAGGGGATCTATGGCTACACCTTC. This translates into CASSLLSGQGIYGYTF. The chain links TRBV5-6 to TRBJ1-2; 9 bases map to TRBD1. This CDR3 comprises 16 residues. Germline CDR1 reads SGHDT; CDR2 reads YYEEEE. V was clipped by 1 base and J by 4 bases; unmatched bases: 8. Supplemented by reference TRBV5-6 and TRBJ1-2, the full variable domain reads DAGVTQSPTHLIKTRGQQVTLRCSPKSGHDTVSWYQQALGQGPQFIFQYYEEEERQRGNFPDRFSGHQFPNYSSELNVNALLLGDSALYLCASSLLSGQGIYGYTFGSGTRLTVV.

The CDR3 coding sequence is TGTGCCAGCAGCTCCCCGGGACAGGGGAATCAGCCCCAGCATTTT. Its protein product is CASSSPGQGNQPQHF. The chain couples TRBV5-8 to TRBJ1-5; TRBD1 matches 10 bases. V was clipped by 3 bases and J by 4 bases; unmatched bases: 4. Germline-derived CDR1 and CDR2 are SGHTS and YDEGEE. The CDR3 loop spans 15 amino acids.

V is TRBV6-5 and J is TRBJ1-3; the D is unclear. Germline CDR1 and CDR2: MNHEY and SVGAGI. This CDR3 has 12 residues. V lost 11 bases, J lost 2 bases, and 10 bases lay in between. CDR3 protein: CAHGGAGNTIYF. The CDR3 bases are TGTGCCCACGGCGGGGCTGGAAACACCATATATTTT.

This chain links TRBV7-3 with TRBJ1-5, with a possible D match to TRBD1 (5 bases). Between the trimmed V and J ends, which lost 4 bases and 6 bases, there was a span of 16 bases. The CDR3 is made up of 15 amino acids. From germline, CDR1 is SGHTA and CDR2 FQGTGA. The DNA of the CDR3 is TGTGCCAGCAGCTCCGGGCCTCTCGGGGGTCAGCCCCAGCATTTT. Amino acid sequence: CASSSGPLGGQPQHF.

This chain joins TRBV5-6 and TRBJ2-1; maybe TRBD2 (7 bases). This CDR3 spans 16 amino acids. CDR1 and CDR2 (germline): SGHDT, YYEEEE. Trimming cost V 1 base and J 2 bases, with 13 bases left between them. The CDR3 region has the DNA TGTGCCAGCAGCTTGTTTCGCGGGGGCACCTACAATGAGCAGTTCTTC. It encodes CASSLFRGGTYNEQFF.